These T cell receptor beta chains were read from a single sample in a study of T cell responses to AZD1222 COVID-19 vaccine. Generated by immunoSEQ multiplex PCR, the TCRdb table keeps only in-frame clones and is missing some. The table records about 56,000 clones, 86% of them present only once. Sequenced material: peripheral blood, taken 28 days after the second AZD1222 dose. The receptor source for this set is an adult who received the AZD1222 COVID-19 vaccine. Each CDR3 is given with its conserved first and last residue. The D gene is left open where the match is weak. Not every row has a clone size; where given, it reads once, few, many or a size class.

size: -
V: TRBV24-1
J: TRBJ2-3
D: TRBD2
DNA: TGTGCCACCAGTGACCTCACGACTAGCGGGAGTACAGATACGCAGTATTTT
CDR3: CATSDLTTSGSTDTQYF

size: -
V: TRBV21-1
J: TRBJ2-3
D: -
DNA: TGTGCCAGCAGCTACCGGGGCACAGACACGCAGTATTTT
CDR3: CASSYRGTDTQYF

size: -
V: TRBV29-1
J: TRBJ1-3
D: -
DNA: TGCAGCGTTGGGGACTCTGGAAACACCATATATTTT
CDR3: CSVGDSGNTIYF

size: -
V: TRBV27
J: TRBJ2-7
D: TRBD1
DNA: TGTGCCAGCAGTCTCAGGACAGGGGTGCTCGAGCAGTACTTC
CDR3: CASSLRTGVLEQYF

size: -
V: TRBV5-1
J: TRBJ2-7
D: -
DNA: TGCGCCAGCAGCTTAAAACGACAGCAAATTACCTACGAGCAGTACTTC
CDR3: CASSLKRQQITYEQYF

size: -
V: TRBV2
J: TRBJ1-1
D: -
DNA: TGTGCCAGCAGTGAAGACGTGAACACTGAAGCTTTCTTT
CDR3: CASSEDVNTEAFF

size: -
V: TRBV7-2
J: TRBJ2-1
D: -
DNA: TGTGCCAGCAGCTTAGCGACGTGGAGGGCCCCCTACAATGAGCAGTTCTTC
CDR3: CASSLATWRAPYNEQFF

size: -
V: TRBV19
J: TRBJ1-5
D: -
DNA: TGTGCCAGTAGTGAAGGAAATCAGCCCCAGCATTTT
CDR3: CASSEGNQPQHF

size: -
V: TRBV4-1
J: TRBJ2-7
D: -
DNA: TGCGCCAGCAGCCAGGCGGACAGACCTTCTATCTACGAGCAGTACTTC
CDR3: CASSQADRPSIYEQYF

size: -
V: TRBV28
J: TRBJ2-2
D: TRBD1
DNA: TGTGCCAGCGTAAGCTTACAGGGGTGGGACACCGGGGAGCTGTTTTTT
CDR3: CASVSLQGWDTGELFF

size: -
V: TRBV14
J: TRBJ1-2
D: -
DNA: TGTGCCAGCAGCCCCCGGGGGGGTGCGAACTATGGCTACACCTTC
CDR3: CASSPRGGANYGYTF

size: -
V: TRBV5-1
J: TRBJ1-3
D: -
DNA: TGCGCCAGCAGCTTGGAGGGAAACTCTGGAAACACCATATATTTT
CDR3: CASSLEGNSGNTIYF

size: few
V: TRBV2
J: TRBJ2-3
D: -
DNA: TGTGCCAGCAGTGGACTAGGGATCACAGATACGCAGTATTTT
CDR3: CASSGLGITDTQYF

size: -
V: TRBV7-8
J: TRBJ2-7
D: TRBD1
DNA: TGTGCCAGCAGCCTAGGGCAGGGGGCGCAGGGGAACGAGCAGTACTTC
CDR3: CASSLGQGAQGNEQYF

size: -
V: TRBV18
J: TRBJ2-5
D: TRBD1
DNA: TGTGCCAGCTCACCCTATCAGGGGGCCTCGGAGACCCAGTACTTC
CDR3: CASSPYQGASETQYF

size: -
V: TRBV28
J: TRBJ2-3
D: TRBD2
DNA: TGTGCCAGCAGTTCGGGCGGGAGCCCAGATACGCAGTATTTT
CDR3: CASSSGGSPDTQYF

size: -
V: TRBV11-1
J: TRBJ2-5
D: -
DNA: TGTGCCAGCAGCTCCGGACAGCAGCAGACCCAGTACTTC
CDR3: CASSSGQQQTQYF

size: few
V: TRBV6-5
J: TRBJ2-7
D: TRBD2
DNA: TGTGCCAGCAGAAGCGCTAGCGGGAACCCCCACGAGCAGTACTTC
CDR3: CASRSASGNPHEQYF

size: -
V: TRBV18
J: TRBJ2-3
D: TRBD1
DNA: TGTGCCAGCTCACCTCGACAGGGTGGAACAGATACGCAGTATTTT
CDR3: CASSPRQGGTDTQYF

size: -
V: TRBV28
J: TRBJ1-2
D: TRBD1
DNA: TGTGCCAGCAGTTCGTACAGGGGGGCCTATGGCTACACCTTC
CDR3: CASSSYRGAYGYTF

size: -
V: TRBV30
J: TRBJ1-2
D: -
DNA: TGTGCCTGGAGACCGACGGATGGCTACACCTTC
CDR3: CAWRPTDGYTF

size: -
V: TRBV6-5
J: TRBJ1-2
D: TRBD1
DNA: TGTGCCAGCAGTTACGCACTACAGGGGGACTATGGCTACACCTTC
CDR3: CASSYALQGDYGYTF

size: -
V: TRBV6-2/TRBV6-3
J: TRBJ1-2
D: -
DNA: TGTGCCAGCAGCCCCCGGGGCCCCTTATATGGCTACACCTTC
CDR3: CASSPRGPLYGYTF

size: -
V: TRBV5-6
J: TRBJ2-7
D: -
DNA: TGTGCCAGCAGCTTGGAGTGGGTTTCCTACGAGCAGTACTTC
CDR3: CASSLEWVSYEQYF

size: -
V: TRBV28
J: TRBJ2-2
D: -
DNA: TGTGCCACCGACGGTAGATCGAACACCGGGGAGCTGTTTTTT
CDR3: CATDGRSNTGELFF

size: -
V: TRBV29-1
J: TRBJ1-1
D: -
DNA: TGCAGCGTTGGTGGGGAGCTTAACACTGAAGCTTTCTTT
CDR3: CSVGGELNTEAFF

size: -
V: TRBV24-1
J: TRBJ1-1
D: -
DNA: TGTGCGGTGGACAGCGCGAACACTGAAGCTTTCTTT
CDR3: CAVDSANTEAFF

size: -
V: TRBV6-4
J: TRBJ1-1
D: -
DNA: TGTGCCAGCAATTGGGCCAAAGACACTGAAGCTTTCTTT
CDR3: CASNWAKDTEAFF

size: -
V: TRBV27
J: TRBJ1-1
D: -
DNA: TGTGCCAGCAGGGATCCTAACACTGAAGCTTTCTTT
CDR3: CASRDPNTEAFF

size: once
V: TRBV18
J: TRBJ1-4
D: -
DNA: TGTGCCAGCTCACCACAGGAGGCAACTAATGAAAAACTGTTTTTT
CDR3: CASSPQEATNEKLFF

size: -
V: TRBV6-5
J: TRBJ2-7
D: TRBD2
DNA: TGTGCCAGCAGTTACTCGATTAGCGGGAGCTCCGAGCAGTACTTC
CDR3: CASSYSISGSSEQYF

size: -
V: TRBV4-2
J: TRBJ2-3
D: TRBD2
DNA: TGTGCCAGCAGCCCCCGGTCGGAGATGGGACTAGCGACTGCCACGTACACAGATACGCAGTATTTT
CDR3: CASSPRSEMGLATATYTDTQYF

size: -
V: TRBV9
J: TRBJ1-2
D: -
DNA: TGTGCCAGCAGTGCTCTCACGGGGGCTTTCGGCTACACCTTC
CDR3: CASSALTGAFGYTF

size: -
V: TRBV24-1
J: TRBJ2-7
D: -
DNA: TGTGCCACCAGTGATTTGCAAGGGGCCTCGGGGCTAAACCACTACGAGCAGTACTTC
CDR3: CATSDLQGASGLNHYEQYF

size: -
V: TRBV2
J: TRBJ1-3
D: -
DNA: TGTGCCAGCAGTTCCGGGACAAACTCTGGAAACACCATATATTTT
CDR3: CASSSGTNSGNTIYF

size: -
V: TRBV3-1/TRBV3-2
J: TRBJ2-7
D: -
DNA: TGTGCCAGCAGCCAAGCCGACCCCCGGAGGGACGAGCAGTACTTC
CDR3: CASSQADPRRDEQYF